These 32 T cell receptor beta chains came from one sample sequenced in a study of blood T cell repertoires in COVID-19. Some clones are missing from TCRdb's copy, which holds only in-frame ones; the method was immunoSEQ multiplex PCR. The table shows approximately 300,000 clones, with about 90% occurring only once. Material for sequencing was PBMCs or T cells enriched from blood (not recorded which). The receptors shown here come from a woman in her 30s who had recovered from COVID-19.

The chain joins TRBV7-3 to TRBJ1-1, with D possibly TRBD1 on 5 matching bases. This CDR3 comprises 13 residues. Trimming left V 5 bases short and J 0 bases short, with 7 bases between. Germline lookup yields CDR1 SGHTA and CDR2 FQGTGA. The CDR3 DNA sequence: TGTGCCAGCAGCGCACAGGTGAACACTGAAGCTTTCTTT. Protein: CASSAQVNTEAFF.

The chain combines TRBV7-9 with TRBJ1-1, with D unclear. CDR1 and CDR2 from the germline V gene are SEHNR and FQNEAQ (reference sequence). The ends were cut back, 4 bases at V and 3 bases at J, with 9 bases in the middle. This CDR3 contains 13 residues. Here the CDR3 DNA reads TGTGCCAGCAGCTCCCGGAGCGACACTGAAGCTTTCTTT. This translates into CASSSRSDTEAFF.

The chain has TRBV5-1 and TRBJ2-2, with 8 bases fitting TRBD1. The V gene's germline CDR1 is SGHRS and CDR2 YFSETQ. CDR3 length: 14 residues. After removal of 2 bases from V and 6 bases from J, the junction contained 3 bases not matched to a gene. CDR3 bases: TGCGCCAGCAGCTTATTACAGGGGGCCGGGGAGCTGTTTTTT. Its protein product is CASSLLQGAGELFF.

The V call is TRBV5-5, the J call TRBJ1-5; no clear D gene. CDR1 SGHKS and CDR2 YYEKEE come from the germline V gene (reference sequence). V was pared by 3 bases and J by 7 bases, with 20 bases between. The CDR3 has 16 amino acids. CDR3 bases: TGTGCCAGCAGCTCGGGATTGCAAGGGCGTTGGCAGCCCCAGCATTTT. Translating it yields CASSSGLQGRWQPQHF.

Here the CDR3 reads CASSQDISETDTQYF. DNA for the CDR3: TGTGCCAGCAGCCAAGACATAAGCGAAACAGATACGCAGTATTTT. The chain couples TRBV4-2 to TRBJ2-3; D is unclear. Germline CDR1 reads LGHNA; CDR2 reads YNFKEQ. The CDR3 is 15 residues long. V was clipped by 0 bases and J by 3 bases, with 10 bases between them.

This clone appeared once. The chain joins TRBV27 to TRBJ2-3; D is possibly TRBD1 (8 bases). V was trimmed by 5 bases and J by 2 bases, leaving 20 bases between them. The CDR3 sequence is 17 residues long. Looked up from germline, CDR1 is MNHEY and CDR2 is SMNVEV (reference sequence). In DNA form, the CDR3 reads TGTGCCAGCAGTCCCTCCCGGACAGGGACTATCACAGATACGCAGTATTTT. It yields the protein CASSPSRTGTITDTQYF.

With respect to this clone: Other DNA sequences from this sample encode an identical CDR3 as well. The gene calls are TRBV5-6 and TRBJ2-7; 9 bases align to TRBD1. Unmatched junction bases numbered 4, after V lost 2 bases and J lost 4 bases. The germline CDR1 and CDR2 sequences are SGHDT and YYEEEE. This CDR3 has 14 amino acids. The CDR3 coding sequence is TGTGCCAGCAGCTTTGGGACAGGGTCTTACGAGCAGTACTTC. It translates to CASSFGTGSYEQYF.

The V call is TRBV19, the J call TRBJ1-2; TRBD1 agrees at 10 bases. There are 17 residues in the CDR3. Trimming cost V 1 base and J 4 bases; bases outside gene matches: 9. Per germline, CDR1 LNHDA and CDR2 SQIVND (reference sequence). This chain's CDR3 is CASSIGPRTGGFYGYTF. CDR3 nucleotide sequence: TGTGCCAGTAGTATAGGCCCGAGGACAGGGGGTTTCTATGGCTACACCTTC.

In its sample, this clone was seen once. The genes are TRBV6-5 and TRBJ2-1; D possibly corresponds to TRBD2 (6 bases). Trimming took 10 bases from V and 0 from J, leaving 16 bases between them. CDR3 length: 15 amino acids. Germline values: CDR1 MNHEY, CDR2 SVGAGI. The CDR3 sequence: CAIPADYSSYNEQFF. The CDR3 DNA reads TGTGCCATTCCCGCGGACTATAGCTCCTACAATGAGCAGTTCTTC.

CDR3 sequence: CASIGQRNREQYF. The CDR3 DNA reads TGTGCCAGCATTGGACAACGCAATCGCGAGCAGTACTTC. The chain uses TRBV6-5 and TRBJ2-7, with D possibly being TRBD1 (5 bases). The germline V gene has CDR1 MNHEY and CDR2 SVGAGI. The CDR3 covers 13 residues. V lost 7 bases, J lost 6 bases, and 16 bases lay in between.

The rearrangement uses TRBV4-1 and TRBJ2-4, with unresolved D. The CDR3 contains 15 residues. V lost 6 bases, J lost 0 bases, and 12 bases lay in between. The germline gives CDR1 MGHRA, CDR2 YSYEKL. In DNA, the CDR3 is TGCGCCAGCAGGCCCTTAGTCACAGCCAAAAACATTCAGTACTTC. Its translation: CASRPLVTAKNIQYF.

The rearrangement joins TRBV4-1 to TRBJ1-6; 9 bases are shared with TRBD1. Germline V gene lookup returns CDR1 MGHRA and CDR2 YSYEKL. The CDR3 is 16 residues long. V lost 3 bases, J lost 7 bases, and 7 bases stayed unmatched. CDR3 region: CASSHDPGTGNSPLHF. The CDR3 DNA reads as TGCGCCAGCAGCCATGATCCCGGGACAGGGAATTCACCCCTCCACTTT.

This clone came up a few times. The gene calls are TRBV6-2 or TRBV6-3 and TRBJ1-2; 10 bases map to TRBD1. Trimming at V came to 5 bases and at J to 7 bases, leaving 4 bases not matched to a gene. The length of the CDR3 is 13 residues. The germline V gene encodes CDR1 MNHEY and CDR2 SVGEGT. CDR3 loop: CASSADRGSGYTF. CDR3 bases: TGTGCCAGCAGTGCGGACAGGGGGTCTGGCTACACCTTC.

The rearrangement joins TRBV12-5 to TRBJ1-5; 8 bases are shared with TRBD1. There are 15 residues in the CDR3. The junction had 5 bases not matched to a gene; V was cut back by 3 bases and J by 4 bases. CDR1 is LGHNT, CDR2 FRNRAP, per germline. CDR3 protein: CASGFGQGANQPQHF. The CDR3 nucleotides are TGTGCTAGTGGTTTTGGGCAGGGGGCAAATCAGCCCCAGCATTTT.

The rearrangement joins TRBV4-3 to TRBJ1-6, with a tentative D call TRBD1 (6 bases). The CDR3 is 15 amino acids. Germline CDR1 LGHNA, CDR2 YSLEER. Trimming took 3 bases from V and 10 from J, leaving 16 bases between them. The CDR3 nucleotides read TGCGCCAGCAGCCAGAAACAGGGAGAGGGATCACCCCTCCACTTT. Its translation is CASSQKQGEGSPLHF.

V and J are TRBV10-2 and TRBJ1-2; D call uncertain. Germline CDR1 reads WSHSY; CDR2 reads SAAADI. The CDR3 is 13 residues long. V lost 8 bases to trimming and J lost 1 base, with 11 bases between them. The CDR3 region has the DNA TGCGCCAGCGGAGGCCGAAATAACTATGGCTACACCTTC. Translation gives CASGGRNNYGYTF.

The chain employs TRBV19 and TRBJ1-3, with 7 nucleotides matching TRBD1. The germline gives CDR1 LNHDA, CDR2 SQIVND (reference sequence). CDR3 length: 13 residues. The ends lost 9 bases at V and 0 bases at J; junction bases unmatched: 2. The CDR3 reads CASGTVSGNTIYF. The CDR3 DNA sequence: TGTGCCAGCGGGACAGTCTCTGGAAACACCATATATTTT.

The rearrangement uses TRBV5-1 and TRBJ1-1, with 9 bases fitting TRBD1. V was pared by 4 bases and J by 11 bases, with 9 bases of the junction left unmatched. The CDR3 is 13 amino acids. CDR1 SGHRS and CDR2 YFSETQ come from the germline V gene. CDR3 amino acids: CASSPGQGRLAFF. CDR3 nucleotide sequence: TGCGCCAGCAGCCCGGGACAGGGAAGGTTGGCTTTCTTT.

The chain links TRBV7-2 to TRBJ1-2, with D hard to call. CDR1 and CDR2 (germline): SGHTA, FQGNSA. V lost 4 bases and J lost 8, with 20 bases in between. The CDR3 is made up of 15 amino acids. CDR3 in amino acids: CASSSTSDSFVGYTF. The CDR3 region has the DNA TGTGCCAGCAGCTCAACCTCGGACTCCTTCGTGGGCTACACCTTC. The whole variable domain, filled in from reference TRBV7-2 and TRBJ1-2, reads GAGVSQSPSNKVTEKGKDVELRCDPISGHTALYWYRQSLGQGLEFLIYFQGNSAPDKSGLPSDRFSAERTGGSVSTLTIQRTQQEDSAVYLCASSSTSDSFVGYTFGSGTRLTVV.

CDR3 nucleotide sequence: TGTGCCACCAGCAGAGATCCCCAGGGAGGGTTAGGCTACACCTTC. It is translated as CATSRDPQGGLGYTF. V usage is TRBV15 and J usage is TRBJ1-2; TRBD1 is a possible D gene (5 bases). This CDR3 has 15 amino acids. Germline values: CDR1 LNHNV, CDR2 YYDKDF (reference sequence). V was shortened by 0 bases and J by 8 bases, with 16 bases between the two germline ends.

The chain joins TRBV6-6 to TRBJ2-1, with D perhaps matching TRBD2 (6 bases). Germline-derived CDR1 and CDR2 are MNHNY and SVGAGI (reference sequence). V was trimmed by 2 bases and J by 5 bases, leaving 16 bases between them. The CDR3 consists of 16 residues. The CDR3, as DNA: TGTGCCAGCAGTTACAAATTGGGGTGGGAGGACAATGAGCAGTTCTTC. It codes for CASSYKLGWEDNEQFF.

V gene TRBV29-1 combines with J gene TRBJ1-3, with D unclear. CDR1 and CDR2 from the germline V gene are SQVTM and ANQGSEA. This CDR3 contains 14 residues. Between the trimmed V and J ends, which lost 6 bases and 0 bases, there was a span of 12 bases. CDR3 in DNA: TGCAGCGTGCTCGGTGGGAGCTCTGGAAACACCATATATTTT. Translating gives CSVLGGSSGNTIYF.

The V gene is TRBV12-3 or TRBV12-4, the J gene TRBJ1-4; 9 nucleotides line up with TRBD1. This CDR3 is 13 amino acids long. V lost 9 bases, J lost 3 bases, and 2 bases stayed unmatched. As DNA, the CDR3 is TGTGCCAGTGGGACAGGGCCTAATGAAAAACTGTTTTTT. It is translated as CASGTGPNEKLFF.

J is TRBJ1-2 and V is TRBV6-5; no definite D call. Germline CDR1 and CDR2: MNHEY and SVGAGI. The CDR3 totals 12 residues. V was clipped by 6 bases and J by 8 bases, with 13 bases between them. The CDR3 DNA is TGTGCCAGCAGACCGGGAGGCGGAGGCTACACCTTC. Protein sequence: CASRPGGGGYTF.

This clone was found once. J is TRBJ2-7 and V is TRBV27, with 8 bases matching TRBD1. V lost 0 bases, J lost 2 bases, and 6 bases stayed unmatched. The CDR3 covers 16 residues. Germline CDR1 is MNHEY and CDR2 is SMNVEV (reference sequence). CDR3 protein: CASSLSAGDRTYEQYF. Written as DNA, the CDR3 is TGTGCCAGCAGTTTATCGGCTGGGGACAGGACCTACGAGCAGTACTTC.

The chain has TRBV7-8 and TRBJ2-7; unclear D gene. The CDR3 consists of 17 residues. The V end lost 5 bases, the J end lost 0 bases, and 20 bases lay between the germline ends. Germline V gives CDR1 SGHVS, CDR2 FQNEAQ. The CDR3 sequence is CASSRSVLAVGSYEQYF. The DNA for the CDR3 is TGTGCCAGCAGCAGATCTGTTCTGGCGGTCGGCTCCTACGAGCAGTACTTC. The full variable domain, in which reference TRBV7-8 and TRBJ2-7 provide the parts outside the CDR3, is GAGVSQSPRYKVAKRGQDVALRCDPISGHVSLFWYQQALGQGPEFLTYFQNEAQLDKSGLPSDRFFAERPEGSVSTLKIQRTQQEDSAVYLCASSRSVLAVGSYEQYFGPGTRLTVT.

The chain recombines TRBV6-5 with TRBJ1-1; TRBD1 agrees at 8 bases. This CDR3 is built from 15 residues. The V and J ends lost 6 bases and 10 bases, in that order; junction bases with no gene match: 16. Germline V gives CDR1 MNHEY, CDR2 SVGAGI. The CDR3 sequence: CASSNPTGGLARAFF. The CDR3 DNA sequence: TGTGCCAGCAGCAACCCCACAGGGGGATTGGCGCGAGCTTTCTTT.

The V call is TRBV6-5, the J call TRBJ2-7; TRBD2 matches 7 bases. Germline V gene lookup returns CDR1 MNHEY and CDR2 SVGAGI. The CDR3 extends over 14 amino acids. V lost 0 bases and J lost 6; bases outside the gene matches: 5. The CDR3 protein is CASSYSGGGGEQYF. The CDR3 bases are TGTGCCAGCAGTTACTCGGGCGGGGGAGGCGAGCAGTACTTC.

The rearrangement uses TRBV20-1 and TRBJ1-2; the D gene is possibly TRBD1 (5 bases). The CDR3 is made up of 15 amino acids. Germline CDR1 and CDR2: DFQATT and SNEGSKA (reference sequence). V was shortened by 3 bases and J by 0 bases, with 14 bases between the two germline ends. The CDR3 sequence: CSASNNPGANYGYTF. CDR3 nucleotide sequence: TGCAGTGCTAGTAACAATCCGGGGGCTAACTATGGCTACACCTTC.

This chain uses TRBV29-1 with TRBJ2-1; TRBD1 matches at 7 bases. V lost 5 bases to trimming and J lost 0 bases; unmatched junction nucleotides: 10. Germline-derived CDR1 and CDR2 are SQVTM and ANQGSEA. The CDR3 is 16 amino acids. The CDR3 DNA reads as TGCAGCGTTTTTAGGACAGGTTCGAGCTCCTACAATGAGCAGTTCTTC. Residues: CSVFRTGSSSYNEQFF.

The gene calls are TRBV3-1 (or the pseudogene TRBV3-2) and TRBJ2-7, with 12 bases aligning to TRBD2. Germline V gene sequence: CDR1 LGHDT, CDR2 YNNKEL (reference sequence). CDR3 length equals 20 residues. The ends lost 0 bases at V and 6 bases at J; junction bases unmatched: 18. CDR3: CASSQEKLRLAGGPVGEQYF. The CDR3 nucleotides read TGTGCCAGCAGCCAAGAAAAGTTGAGGCTAGCGGGGGGGCCTGTCGGCGAGCAGTACTTC.

This rearrangement joins TRBV20-1 to TRBJ2-3; 7 nucleotides match TRBD2. The CDR3 consists of 11 residues. V shed 5 bases and J 11 bases; nucleotides not matched to a gene: 7. Germline V gene lookup returns CDR1 DFQATT and CDR2 SNEGSKA (reference sequence). CDR3 bases: TGCAGTGCTCCTGGGGCTAGCGGGCAGTATTTT. It codes for CSAPGASGQYF.